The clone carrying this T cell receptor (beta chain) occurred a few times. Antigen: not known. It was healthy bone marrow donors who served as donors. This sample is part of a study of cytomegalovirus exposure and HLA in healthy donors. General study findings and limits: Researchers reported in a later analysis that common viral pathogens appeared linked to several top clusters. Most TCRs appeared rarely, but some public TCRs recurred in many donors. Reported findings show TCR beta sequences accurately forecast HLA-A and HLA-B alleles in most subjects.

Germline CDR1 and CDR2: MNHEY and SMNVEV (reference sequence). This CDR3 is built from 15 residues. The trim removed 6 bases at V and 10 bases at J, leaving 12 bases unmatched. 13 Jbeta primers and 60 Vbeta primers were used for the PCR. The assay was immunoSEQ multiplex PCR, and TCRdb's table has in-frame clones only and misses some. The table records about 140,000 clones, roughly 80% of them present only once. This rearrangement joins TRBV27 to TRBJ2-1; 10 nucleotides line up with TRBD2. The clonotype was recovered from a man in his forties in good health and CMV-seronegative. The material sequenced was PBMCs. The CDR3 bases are TGTGCCAGCAGCCGCCTAGCGGGGGTACCCGGGGAGCAGTTCTTC. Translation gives CASSRLAGVPGEQFF.